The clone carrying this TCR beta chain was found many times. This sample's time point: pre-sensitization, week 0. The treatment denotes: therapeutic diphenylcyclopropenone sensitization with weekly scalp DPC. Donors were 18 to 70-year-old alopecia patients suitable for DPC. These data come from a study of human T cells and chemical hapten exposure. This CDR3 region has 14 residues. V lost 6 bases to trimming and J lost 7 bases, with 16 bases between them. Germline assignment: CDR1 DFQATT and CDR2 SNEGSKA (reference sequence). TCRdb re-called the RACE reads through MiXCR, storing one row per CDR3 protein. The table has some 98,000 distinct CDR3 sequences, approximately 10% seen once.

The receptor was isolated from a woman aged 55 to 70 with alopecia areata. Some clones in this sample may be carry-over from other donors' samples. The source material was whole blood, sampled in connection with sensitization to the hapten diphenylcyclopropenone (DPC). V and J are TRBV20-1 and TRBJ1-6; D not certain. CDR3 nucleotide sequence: TGCAGTGCCACCGCTGGGCGAACCAATTCACCCCTCCACTTT. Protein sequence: CSATAGRTNSPLHF.